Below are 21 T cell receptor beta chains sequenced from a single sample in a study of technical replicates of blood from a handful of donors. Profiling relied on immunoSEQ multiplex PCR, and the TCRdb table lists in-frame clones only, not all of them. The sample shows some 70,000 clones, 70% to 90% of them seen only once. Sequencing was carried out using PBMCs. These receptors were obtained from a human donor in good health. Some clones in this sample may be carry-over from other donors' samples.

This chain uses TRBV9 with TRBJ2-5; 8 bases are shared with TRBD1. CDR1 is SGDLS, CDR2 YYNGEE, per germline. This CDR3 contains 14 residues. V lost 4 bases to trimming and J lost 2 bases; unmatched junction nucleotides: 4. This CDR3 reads CASSSRDRQETQYF. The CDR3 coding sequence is TGTGCCAGCAGCTCCCGGGACAGGCAAGAGACCCAGTACTTC.

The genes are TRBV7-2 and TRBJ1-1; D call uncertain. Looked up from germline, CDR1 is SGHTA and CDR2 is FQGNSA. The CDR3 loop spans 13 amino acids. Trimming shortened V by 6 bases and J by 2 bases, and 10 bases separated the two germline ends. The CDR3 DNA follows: TGTGCCAGCAGGAGGTGGGTAAACACTGAAGCTTTCTTT. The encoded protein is CASRRWVNTEAFF.

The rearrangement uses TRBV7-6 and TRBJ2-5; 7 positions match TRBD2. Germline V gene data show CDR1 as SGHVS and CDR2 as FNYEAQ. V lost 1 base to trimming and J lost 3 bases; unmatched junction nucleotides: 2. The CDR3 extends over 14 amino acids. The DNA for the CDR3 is TGTGCCAGCAGCTTAGGGGCGGGGGAAGAGACCCAGTACTTC. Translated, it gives CASSLGAGEETQYF.

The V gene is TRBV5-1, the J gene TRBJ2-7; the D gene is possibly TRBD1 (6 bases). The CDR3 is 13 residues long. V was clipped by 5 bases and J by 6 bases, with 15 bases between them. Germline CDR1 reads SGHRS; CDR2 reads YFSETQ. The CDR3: CASRQGAEPEQYF. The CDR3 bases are TGCGCCAGCAGACAGGGAGCCGAGCCCGAGCAGTACTTC.

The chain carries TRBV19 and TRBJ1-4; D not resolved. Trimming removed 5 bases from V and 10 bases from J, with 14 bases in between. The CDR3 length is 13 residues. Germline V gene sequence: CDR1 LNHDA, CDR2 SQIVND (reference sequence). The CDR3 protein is CASSASLRVKLFF. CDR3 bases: TGTGCCAGTAGTGCGTCCCTTCGAGTAAAACTGTTTTTT.

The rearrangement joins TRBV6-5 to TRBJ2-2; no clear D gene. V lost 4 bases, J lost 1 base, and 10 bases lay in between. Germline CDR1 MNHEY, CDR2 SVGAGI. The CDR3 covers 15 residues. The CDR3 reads CASSFLRRNTGELFF. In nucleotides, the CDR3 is TGTGCCAGCAGTTTCCTGAGGAGGAACACCGGGGAGCTGTTTTTT.

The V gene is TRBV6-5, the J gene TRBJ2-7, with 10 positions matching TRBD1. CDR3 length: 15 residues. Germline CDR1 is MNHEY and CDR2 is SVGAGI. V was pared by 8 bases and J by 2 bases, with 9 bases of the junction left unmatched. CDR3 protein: CASVPTGTGAYEQYF. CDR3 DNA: TGTGCCAGCGTGCCGACCGGGACAGGGGCCTACGAGCAGTACTTC.

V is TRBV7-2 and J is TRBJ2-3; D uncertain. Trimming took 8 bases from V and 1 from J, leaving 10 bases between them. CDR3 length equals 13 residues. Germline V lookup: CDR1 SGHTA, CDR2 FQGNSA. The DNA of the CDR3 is TGTGCCAGCCAGCGCTCCGGCACAGATACGCAGTATTTT. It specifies CASQRSGTDTQYF. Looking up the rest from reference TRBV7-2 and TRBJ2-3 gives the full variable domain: GAGVSQSPSNKVTEKGKDVELRCDPISGHTALYWYRQSLGQGLEFLIYFQGNSAPDKSGLPSDRFSAERTGGSVSTLTIQRTQQEDSAVYLCASQRSGTDTQYFGPGTRLTVL.

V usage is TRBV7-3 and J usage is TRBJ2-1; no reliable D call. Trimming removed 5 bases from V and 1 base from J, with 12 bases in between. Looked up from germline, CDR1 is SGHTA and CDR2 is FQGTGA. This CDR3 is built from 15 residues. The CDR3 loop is CASSPSFGSYNEQFF. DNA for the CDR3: TGTGCCAGCAGCCCCAGTTTTGGTTCCTACAATGAGCAGTTCTTC.

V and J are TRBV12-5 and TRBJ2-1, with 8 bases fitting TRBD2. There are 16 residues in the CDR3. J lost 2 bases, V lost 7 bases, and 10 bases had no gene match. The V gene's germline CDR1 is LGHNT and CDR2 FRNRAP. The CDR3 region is CASVPISGAAYNEQFF. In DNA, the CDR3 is TGTGCTAGTGTTCCTATTAGCGGGGCCGCCTACAATGAGCAGTTCTTC.

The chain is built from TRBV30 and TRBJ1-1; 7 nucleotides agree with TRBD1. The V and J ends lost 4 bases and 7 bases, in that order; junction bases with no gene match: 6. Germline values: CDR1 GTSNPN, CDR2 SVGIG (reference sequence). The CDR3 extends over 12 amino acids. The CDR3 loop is CAWTGGTGEAFF. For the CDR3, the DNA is TGTGCCTGGACAGGGGGGACGGGTGAAGCTTTCTTT.

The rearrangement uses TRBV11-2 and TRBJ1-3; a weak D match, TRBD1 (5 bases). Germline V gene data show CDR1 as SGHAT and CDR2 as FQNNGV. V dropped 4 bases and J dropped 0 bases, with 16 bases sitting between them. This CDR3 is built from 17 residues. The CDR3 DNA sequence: TGTGCCAGCAGCTCACGGACATTCAGCCTCTCTGGAAACACCATATATTTT. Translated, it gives CASSSRTFSLSGNTIYF.

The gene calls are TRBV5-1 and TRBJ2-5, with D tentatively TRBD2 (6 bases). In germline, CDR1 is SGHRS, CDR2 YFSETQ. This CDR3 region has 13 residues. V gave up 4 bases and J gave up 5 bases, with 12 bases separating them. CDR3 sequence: CASSTFGGETQYF. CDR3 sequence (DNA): TGCGCCAGCAGCACCTTCGGGGGTGAGACCCAGTACTTC.

CDR3 residues: CASSYQLLGRDTQYF. CDR3 coding DNA: TGTGCCAGCAGTTACCAACTCCTCGGTAGAGATACGCAGTATTTT. This chain links TRBV6-5 with TRBJ2-3; unclear D gene. CDR3 length equals 15 residues. The germline CDR1 and CDR2 sequences are MNHEY and SVGAGI. The ends were cut back, 2 bases at V and 5 bases at J, with 14 bases in the middle.

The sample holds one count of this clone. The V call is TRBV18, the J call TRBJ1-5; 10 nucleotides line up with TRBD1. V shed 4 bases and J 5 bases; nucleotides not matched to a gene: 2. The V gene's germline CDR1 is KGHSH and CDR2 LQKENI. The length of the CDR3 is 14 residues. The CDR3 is CASSLGTGDQPQHF. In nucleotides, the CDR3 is TGTGCCAGCTCACTCGGGACAGGGGATCAGCCCCAGCATTTT.

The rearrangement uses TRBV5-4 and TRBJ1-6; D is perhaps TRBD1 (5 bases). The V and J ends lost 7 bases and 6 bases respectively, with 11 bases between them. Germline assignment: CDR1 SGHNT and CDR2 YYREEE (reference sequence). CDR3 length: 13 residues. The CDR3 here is CASQGLGNSPLHF. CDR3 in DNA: TGTGCCAGCCAGGGCCTCGGTAATTCACCCCTCCACTTT.

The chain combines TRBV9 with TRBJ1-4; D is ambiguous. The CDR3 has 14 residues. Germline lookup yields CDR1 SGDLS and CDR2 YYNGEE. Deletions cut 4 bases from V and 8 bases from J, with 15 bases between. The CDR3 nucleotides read TGTGCCAGCAGCACCGGGTCCAGAAACGAAAAACTGTTTTTT. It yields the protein CASSTGSRNEKLFF.

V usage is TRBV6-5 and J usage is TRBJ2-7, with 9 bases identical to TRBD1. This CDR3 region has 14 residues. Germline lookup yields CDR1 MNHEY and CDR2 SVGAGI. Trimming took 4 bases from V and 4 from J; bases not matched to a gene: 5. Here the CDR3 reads CASSWDREGYEQYF. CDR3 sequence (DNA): TGTGCCAGCAGTTGGGACAGGGAAGGGTACGAGCAGTACTTC.

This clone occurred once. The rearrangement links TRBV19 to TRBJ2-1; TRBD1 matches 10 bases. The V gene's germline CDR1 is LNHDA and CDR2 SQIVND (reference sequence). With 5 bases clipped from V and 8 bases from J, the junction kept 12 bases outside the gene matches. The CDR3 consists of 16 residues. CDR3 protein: CASSQLGDRGLHEQFF. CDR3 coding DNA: TGTGCCAGTAGTCAGTTAGGGGACAGGGGACTCCATGAGCAGTTCTTC.

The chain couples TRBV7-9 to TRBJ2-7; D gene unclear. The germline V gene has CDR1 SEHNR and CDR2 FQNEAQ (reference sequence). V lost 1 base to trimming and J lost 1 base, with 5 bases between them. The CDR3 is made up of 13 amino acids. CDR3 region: CASSLDISYEQYF. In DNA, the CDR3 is TGTGCCAGCAGCTTAGACATTTCCTACGAGCAGTACTTC. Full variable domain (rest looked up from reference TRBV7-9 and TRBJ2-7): DTGVSQNPRHKITKRGQNVTFRCDPISEHNRLYWYRQTLGQGPEFLTYFQNEAQLEKSRLLSDRFSAERPKGSFSTLEIQRTEQGDSAMYLCASSLDISYEQYFGPGTRLTVT.

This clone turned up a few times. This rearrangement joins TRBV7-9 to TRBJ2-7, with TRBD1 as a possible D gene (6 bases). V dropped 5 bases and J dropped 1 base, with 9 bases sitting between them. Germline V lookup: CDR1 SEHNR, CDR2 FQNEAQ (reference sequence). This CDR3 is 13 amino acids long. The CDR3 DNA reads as TGTGCCAGCAGCGGGGGCAGGTCCTACGAGCAGTACTTC. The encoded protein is CASSGGRSYEQYF.